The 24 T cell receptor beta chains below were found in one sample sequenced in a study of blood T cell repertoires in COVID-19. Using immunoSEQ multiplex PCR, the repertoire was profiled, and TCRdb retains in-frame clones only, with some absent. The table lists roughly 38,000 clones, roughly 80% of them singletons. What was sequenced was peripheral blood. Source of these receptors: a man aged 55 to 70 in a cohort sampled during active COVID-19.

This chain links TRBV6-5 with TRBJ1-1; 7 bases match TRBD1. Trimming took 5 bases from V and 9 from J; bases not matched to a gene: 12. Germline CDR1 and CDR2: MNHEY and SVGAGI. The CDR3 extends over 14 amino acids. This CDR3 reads CASSQTSTGSQAFF. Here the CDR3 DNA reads TGTGCCAGCAGTCAGACTTCGACAGGGAGTCAAGCTTTCTTT.

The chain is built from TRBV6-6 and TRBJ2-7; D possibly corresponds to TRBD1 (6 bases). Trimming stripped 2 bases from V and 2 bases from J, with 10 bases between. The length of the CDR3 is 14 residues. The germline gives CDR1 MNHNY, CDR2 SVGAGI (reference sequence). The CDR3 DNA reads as TGTGCCAGCAGTTACCTACAGGGCACCTACGAGCAGTACTTC. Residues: CASSYLQGTYEQYF.

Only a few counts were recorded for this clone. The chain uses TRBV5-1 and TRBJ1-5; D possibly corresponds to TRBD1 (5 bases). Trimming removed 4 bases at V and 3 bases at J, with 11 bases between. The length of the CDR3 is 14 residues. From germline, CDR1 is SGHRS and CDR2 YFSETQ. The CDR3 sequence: CASSPDNPNQPQHF. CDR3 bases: TGCGCCAGCAGCCCGGACAATCCCAATCAGCCCCAGCATTTT.

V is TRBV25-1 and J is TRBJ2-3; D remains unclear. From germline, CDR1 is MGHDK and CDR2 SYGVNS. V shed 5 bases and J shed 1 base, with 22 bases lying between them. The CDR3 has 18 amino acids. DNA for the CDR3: TGTGCCAGCAGTCTGTCGGCTTCGCGCGGTGGAGGCACAGATACGCAGTATTTT. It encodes CASSLSASRGGGTDTQYF.

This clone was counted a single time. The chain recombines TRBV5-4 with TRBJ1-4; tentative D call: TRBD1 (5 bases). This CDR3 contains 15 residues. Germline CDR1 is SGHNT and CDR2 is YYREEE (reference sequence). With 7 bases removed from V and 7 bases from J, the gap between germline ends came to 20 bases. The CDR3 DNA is TGTGCCAGCTCCTTAGCGGGACGGGGGAGTGAAAAACTGTTTTTT. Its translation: CASSLAGRGSEKLFF.

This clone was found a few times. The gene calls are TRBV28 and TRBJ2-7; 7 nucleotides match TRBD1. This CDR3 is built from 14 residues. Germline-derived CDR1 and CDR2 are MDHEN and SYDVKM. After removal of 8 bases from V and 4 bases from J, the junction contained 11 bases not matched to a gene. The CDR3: CASVLRQGNYEQYF. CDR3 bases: TGTGCCAGCGTTCTCAGACAGGGAAATTACGAGCAGTACTTC. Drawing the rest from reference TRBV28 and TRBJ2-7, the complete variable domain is DVKVTQSSRYLVKRTGEKVFLECVQDMDHENMFWYRQDPGLGLRLIYFSYDVKMKEKGDIPEGYSVSREKKERFSLILESASTNQTSMYLCASVLRQGNYEQYFGPGTRLTVT.

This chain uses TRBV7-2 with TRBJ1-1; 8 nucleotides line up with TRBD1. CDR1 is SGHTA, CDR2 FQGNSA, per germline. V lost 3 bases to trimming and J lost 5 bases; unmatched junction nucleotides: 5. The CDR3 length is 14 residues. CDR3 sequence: CASSFQGAKTEAFF. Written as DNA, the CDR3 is TGTGCCAGCAGCTTTCAGGGGGCGAAGACTGAAGCTTTCTTT.

The CDR3 DNA reads as TGTGCCAGCAGGACCCGGGACTACACGGATACGCAGTATTTT. This codes for CASRTRDYTDTQYF. This chain connects TRBV6-5 to TRBJ2-3, with 7 bases aligning to TRBD2. Looked up from germline, CDR1 is MNHEY and CDR2 is SVGAGI. The CDR3 extends over 14 amino acids. Trimming cost V 6 bases and J 6 bases; bases outside gene matches: 9.

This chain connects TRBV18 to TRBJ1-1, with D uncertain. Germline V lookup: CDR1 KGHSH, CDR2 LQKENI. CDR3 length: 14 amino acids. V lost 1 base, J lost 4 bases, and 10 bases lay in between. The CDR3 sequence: CASSPRATATEAFF. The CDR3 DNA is TGTGCCAGCTCACCACGGGCCACAGCCACTGAAGCTTTCTTT.

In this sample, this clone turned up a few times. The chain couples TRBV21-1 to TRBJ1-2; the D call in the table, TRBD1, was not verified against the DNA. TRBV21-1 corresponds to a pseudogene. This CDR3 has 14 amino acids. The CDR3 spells CASSRTTGVGGYTF. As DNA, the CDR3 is TGTGCCAGCAGCAGAACGACAGGGGTCGGTGGCTACACCTTC.

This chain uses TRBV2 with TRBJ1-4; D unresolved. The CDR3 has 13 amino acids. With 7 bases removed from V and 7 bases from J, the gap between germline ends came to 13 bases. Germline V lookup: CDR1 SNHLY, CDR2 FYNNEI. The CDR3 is CASNTERSEKLFF. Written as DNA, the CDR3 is TGTGCCAGCAACACCGAGAGGAGTGAAAAACTGTTTTTT.

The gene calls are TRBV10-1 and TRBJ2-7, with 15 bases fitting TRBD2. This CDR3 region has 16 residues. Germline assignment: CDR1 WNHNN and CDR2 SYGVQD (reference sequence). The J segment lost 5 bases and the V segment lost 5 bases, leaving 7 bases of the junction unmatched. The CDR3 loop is CASSRGTSGRKNEQYF. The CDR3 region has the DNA TGCGCCAGCAGTCGTGGGACTAGCGGGAGGAAGAACGAGCAGTACTTC.

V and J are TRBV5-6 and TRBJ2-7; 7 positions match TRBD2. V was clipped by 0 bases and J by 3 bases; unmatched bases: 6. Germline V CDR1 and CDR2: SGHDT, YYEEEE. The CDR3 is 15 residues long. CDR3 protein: CASSLVGGKDYEQYF. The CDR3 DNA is TGTGCCAGCAGCTTGGTCGGGGGGAAGGACTACGAGCAGTACTTC.

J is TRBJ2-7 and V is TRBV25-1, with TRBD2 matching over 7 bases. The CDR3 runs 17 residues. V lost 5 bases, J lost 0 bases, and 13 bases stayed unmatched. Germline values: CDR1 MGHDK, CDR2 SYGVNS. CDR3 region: CASSPSAGTTSSYEQYF. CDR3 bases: TGTGCCAGCAGTCCGTCCGCCGGGACTACCTCCTCCTACGAGCAGTACTTC.

Here the CDR3 reads CATSSGLAGATDNPADTQYF. The CDR3 nucleotides are TGTGCCACCAGCAGTGGACTAGCGGGAGCCACAGATAACCCTGCAGATACGCAGTATTTT. V gene TRBV15 combines with J gene TRBJ2-3; 13 bases are a match to TRBD2. With 3 bases clipped from V and 4 bases from J, the junction kept 16 bases outside the gene matches. CDR3 size: 20 residues. CDR1 LNHNV and CDR2 YYDKDF come from the germline V gene (reference sequence).

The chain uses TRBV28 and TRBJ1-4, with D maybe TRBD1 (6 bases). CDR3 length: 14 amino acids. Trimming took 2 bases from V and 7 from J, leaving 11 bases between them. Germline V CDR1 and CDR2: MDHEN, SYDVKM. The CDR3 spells CASSLGGRIEKLFF. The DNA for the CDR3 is TGTGCCAGCAGTTTAGGGGGCAGAATTGAAAAACTGTTTTTT.

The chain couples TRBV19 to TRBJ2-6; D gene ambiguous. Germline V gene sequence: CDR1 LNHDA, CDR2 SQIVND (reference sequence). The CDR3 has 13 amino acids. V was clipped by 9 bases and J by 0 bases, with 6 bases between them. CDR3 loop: CASSGSGANVLTF. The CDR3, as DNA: TGTGCCAGCTCAGGCTCTGGGGCCAACGTCCTGACTTTC.

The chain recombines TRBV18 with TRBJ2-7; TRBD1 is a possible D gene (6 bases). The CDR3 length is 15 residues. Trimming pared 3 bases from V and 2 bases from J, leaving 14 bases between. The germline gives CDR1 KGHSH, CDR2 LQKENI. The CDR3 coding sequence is TGTGCCAGCTCACCGAATCCTAACAGGGCCTACGAGCAGTACTTC. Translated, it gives CASSPNPNRAYEQYF.

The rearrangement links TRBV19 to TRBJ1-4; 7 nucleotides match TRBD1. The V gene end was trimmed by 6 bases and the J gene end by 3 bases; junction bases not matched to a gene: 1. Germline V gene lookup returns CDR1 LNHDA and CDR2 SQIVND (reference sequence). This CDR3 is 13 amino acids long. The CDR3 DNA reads TGTGCCAGTAGGACAGGGTCTAATGAAAAACTGTTTTTT. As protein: CASRTGSNEKLFF.

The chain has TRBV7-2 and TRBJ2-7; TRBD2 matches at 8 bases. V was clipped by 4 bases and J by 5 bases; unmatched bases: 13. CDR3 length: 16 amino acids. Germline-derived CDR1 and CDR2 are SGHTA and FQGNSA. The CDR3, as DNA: TGTGCCAGCAGCTCCGGCCTAGGACTAGCATTACACGAGCAGTACTTC. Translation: CASSSGLGLALHEQYF.

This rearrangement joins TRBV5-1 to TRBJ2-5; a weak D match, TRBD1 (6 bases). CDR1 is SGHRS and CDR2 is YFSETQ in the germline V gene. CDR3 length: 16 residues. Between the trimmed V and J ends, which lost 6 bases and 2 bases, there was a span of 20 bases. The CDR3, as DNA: TGCGCCAGCAACAAAAACACAGGGACCCTACAAGAGACCCAGTACTTC. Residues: CASNKNTGTLQETQYF.

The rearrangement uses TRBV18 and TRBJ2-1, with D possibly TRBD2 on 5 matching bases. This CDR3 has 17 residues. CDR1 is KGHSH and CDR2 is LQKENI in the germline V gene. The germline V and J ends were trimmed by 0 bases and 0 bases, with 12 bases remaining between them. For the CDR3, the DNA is TGTGCCAGCTCACCACCCCCCTTAGCGAGCTCCTACAATGAGCAGTTCTTC. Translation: CASSPPPLASSYNEQFF.

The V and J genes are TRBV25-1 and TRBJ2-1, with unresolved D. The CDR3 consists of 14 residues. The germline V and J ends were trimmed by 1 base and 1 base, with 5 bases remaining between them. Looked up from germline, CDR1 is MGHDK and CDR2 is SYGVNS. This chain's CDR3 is CASSESQSYNEQFF. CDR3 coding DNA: TGTGCCAGCAGTGAATCTCAGTCCTACAATGAGCAGTTCTTC.

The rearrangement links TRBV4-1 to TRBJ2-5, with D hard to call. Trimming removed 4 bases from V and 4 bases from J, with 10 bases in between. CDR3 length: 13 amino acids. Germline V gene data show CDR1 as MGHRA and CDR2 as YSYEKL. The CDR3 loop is CASSPGVRETQYF. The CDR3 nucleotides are TGCGCCAGCAGCCCCGGAGTTCGAGAGACCCAGTACTTC.